This T cell receptor (beta chain) was observed in a study of T cells expressing NK-cell markers. On this clonotype: The antigen remains undetermined.

Germline values: CDR1 MNHEY, CDR2 SVGEGT. The CDR3 length is 14 residues. TCRdb reprocessed the 5' RACE reads and keeps a single row for each CDR3 protein, giving no DNA. This table lists under 200,000 distinct CDR3 sequences. Broader study findings: Top CD8+ clonotypes included the dominant CD3+CD56+NKG2C+ clonotypes in a handful of donors.

Specimen: blood T cells: a sorted CD56 or NKG2C T cell subset, CD4+ or CD8+ T cells, or bulk PBMC T cells (not recorded which). This TCR was recovered from a woman aged 18 to 75 in good health. This chain uses TRBV6-2 or TRBV6-3 with TRBJ2-7; lacking DNA, the TRBD1 call made by TCRdb goes unchecked. The CDR3 loop reads CASRPGSPNYEQYF.